The 6 T cell receptor beta chains in this list originate from one sample, sequenced in a study of blood T cell repertoires in COVID-19. Repertoires were generated with immunoSEQ multiplex PCR, while TCRdb's copy carries only in-frame clones and drops some. The data show about 350,000 clones, around 90% seen once. The sample taken for sequencing was peripheral blood. These receptors were taken from a woman aged 60-70 years with COVID-19, enrolled during active disease.

This chain connects TRBV6-5 to TRBJ1-5; 8 bases match TRBD1. Trimming took 4 bases from V and 0 from J; bases not matched to a gene: 5. Germline lookup yields CDR1 MNHEY and CDR2 SVGAGI. The CDR3 totals 16 residues. The CDR3 protein is CASSFPGGPSNQPQHF. CDR3 nucleotide sequence: TGTGCCAGCAGTTTCCCAGGGGGCCCTAGCAATCAGCCCCAGCATTTT.

The chain carries TRBV4-1 and TRBJ2-3; TRBD2 aligns across 7 bases. Germline V gene data show CDR1 as MGHRA and CDR2 as YSYEKL. The CDR3 is made up of 17 amino acids. V gave up 0 bases and J gave up 4 bases; unmatched junction bases: 10. CDR3 sequence reads: CASSQESGLAASDTQYF. The CDR3 nucleotides are TGCGCCAGCAGCCAAGAAAGTGGCCTAGCGGCGTCAGATACGCAGTATTTT.

The gene calls are TRBV19 and TRBJ1-1, with D hard to call. The V end was cut by 3 bases, the J end by 1 base, with 6 bases between. The CDR3 length is 13 residues. The V gene's germline CDR1 is LNHDA and CDR2 SQIVND (reference sequence). CDR3 protein: CASSMGPNTEAFF. The CDR3 DNA follows: TGTGCCAGTAGTATGGGCCCGAACACTGAAGCTTTCTTT.

The genes are TRBV7-8 and TRBJ1-1; D is possibly TRBD1 (5 bases). Germline CDR1 SGHVS, CDR2 FQNEAQ. The CDR3 loop spans 13 amino acids. V lost 5 bases and J lost 7, with 14 bases in between. CDR3 coding DNA: TGTGCCAGCAGCGGGGGTACGGGGGGTGAAGCTTTCTTT. Its translation: CASSGGTGGEAFF.

This clone was seen a few times. The chain links TRBV7-8 to TRBJ1-1; TRBD1 is a possible D gene (5 bases). The V gene lost 5 bases and the J gene lost 11 bases, with 21 bases spanning the gap. Per germline, CDR1 SGHVS and CDR2 FQNEAQ. The length of the CDR3 is 14 residues. The CDR3 is CASSPLGGDLVAFF. The CDR3 coding sequence is TGTGCCAGCAGCCCCCTGGGGGGAGACTTGGTGGCTTTCTTT.

The V and J genes are TRBV11-1 and TRBJ1-2; 7 bases match TRBD1. The CDR3 has 12 amino acids. Germline loops: CDR1 SGHAT, CDR2 FQDESV (reference sequence). V shed 5 bases, J shed 4 bases, and the junction held 1 base outside the gene matches. The CDR3 DNA reads TGTGCCAGCAGCAGGGACAGCTATGGCTACACCTTC. This codes for CASSRDSYGYTF.